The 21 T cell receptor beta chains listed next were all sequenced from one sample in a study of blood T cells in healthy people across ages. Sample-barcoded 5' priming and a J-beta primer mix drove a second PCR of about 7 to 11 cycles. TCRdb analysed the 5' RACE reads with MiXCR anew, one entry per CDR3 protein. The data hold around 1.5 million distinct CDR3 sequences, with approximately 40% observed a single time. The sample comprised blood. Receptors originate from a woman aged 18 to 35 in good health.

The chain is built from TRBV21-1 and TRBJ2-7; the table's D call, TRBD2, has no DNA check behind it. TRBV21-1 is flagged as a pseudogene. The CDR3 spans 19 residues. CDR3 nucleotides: TGTGCCAGCAGCAAAGCGGGGGCTAGCGGGGGGCCATACTCCTACGAGCAGTACTTC. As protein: CASSKAGASGGPYSYEQYF.

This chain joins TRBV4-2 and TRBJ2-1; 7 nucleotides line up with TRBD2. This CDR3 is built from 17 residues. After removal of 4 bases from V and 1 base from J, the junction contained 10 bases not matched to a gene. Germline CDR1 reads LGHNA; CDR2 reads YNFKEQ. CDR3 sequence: CASSLWAQAGSYNEQFF. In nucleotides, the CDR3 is TGTGCCAGCAGCCTATGGGCACAAGCGGGGTCCTACAATGAGCAGTTCTTC.

This CDR3 reads CASRFRGISSYNEQFF. The CDR3 DNA is TGTGCCAGCAGATTCCGGGGTATTAGCTCCTACAATGAGCAGTTCTTC. The chain has TRBV7-2 and TRBJ2-1; D possibly corresponds to TRBD2 (5 bases). Germline V gene lookup returns CDR1 SGHTA and CDR2 FQGNSA. The CDR3 totals 16 residues. With 6 bases removed from V and 0 bases from J, the gap between germline ends came to 15 bases.

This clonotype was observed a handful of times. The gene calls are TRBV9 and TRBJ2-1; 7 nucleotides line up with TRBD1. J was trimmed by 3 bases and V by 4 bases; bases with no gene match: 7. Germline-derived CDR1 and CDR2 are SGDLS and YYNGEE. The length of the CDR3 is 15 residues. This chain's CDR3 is CASSPWGQNYNEQFF. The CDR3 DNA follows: TGTGCCAGCAGCCCCTGGGGACAGAACTACAATGAGCAGTTCTTC.

The chain's CDR3 is CASSSVAGKGYGYTF. The CDR3 nucleotides read TGTGCCAGCAGCTCGGTCGCGGGGAAGGGCTATGGCTACACCTTC. The chain couples TRBV7-2 to TRBJ1-2, with D unclear. The CDR3 length is 15 residues. V lost 4 bases and J lost 4, with 16 bases in between. CDR1 and CDR2 from the germline V gene are SGHTA and FQGNSA.

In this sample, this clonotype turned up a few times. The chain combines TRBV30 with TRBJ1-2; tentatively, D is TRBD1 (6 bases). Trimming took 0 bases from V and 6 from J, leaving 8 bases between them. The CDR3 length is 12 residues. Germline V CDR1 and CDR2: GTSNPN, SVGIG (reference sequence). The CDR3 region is CAWSVQGDGYTF. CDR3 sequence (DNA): TGTGCCTGGAGTGTACAGGGAGATGGCTACACCTTC.

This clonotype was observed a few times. CDR3 amino acids: CASSQVGGLGGYNEQFF. CDR3 sequence (DNA): TGCGCCAGCAGCCAAGTTGGGGGGCTAGGAGGCTACAATGAGCAGTTCTTC. The V call is TRBV4-1, the J call TRBJ2-1; D may match TRBD1 or TRBD2 (6 bases each). V lost 1 base and J 3 bases, leaving 16 bases between the germline ends. Germline loops: CDR1 MGHRA, CDR2 YSYEKL. There are 17 residues in the CDR3.

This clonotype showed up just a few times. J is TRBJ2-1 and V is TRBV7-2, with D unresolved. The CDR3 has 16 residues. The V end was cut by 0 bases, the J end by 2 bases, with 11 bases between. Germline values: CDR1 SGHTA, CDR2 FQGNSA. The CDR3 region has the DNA TGTGCCAGCAGCTTAGCAGGTGACTTCCCCTACAATGAGCAGTTCTTC. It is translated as CASSLAGDFPYNEQFF.

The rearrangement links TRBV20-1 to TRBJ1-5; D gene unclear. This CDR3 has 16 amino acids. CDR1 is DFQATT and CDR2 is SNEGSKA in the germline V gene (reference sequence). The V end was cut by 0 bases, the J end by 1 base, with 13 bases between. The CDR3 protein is CSARDRSGLSNQPQHF. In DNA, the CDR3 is TGCAGTGCTAGAGATCGATCAGGATTAAGCAATCAGCCCCAGCATTTT.

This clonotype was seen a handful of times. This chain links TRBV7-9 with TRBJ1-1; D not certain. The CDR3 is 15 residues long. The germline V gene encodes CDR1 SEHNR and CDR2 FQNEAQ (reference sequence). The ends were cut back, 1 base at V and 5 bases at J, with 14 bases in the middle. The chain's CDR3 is CASSLVAVEQTEAFF. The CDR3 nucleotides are TGTGCCAGCAGCTTAGTTGCGGTGGAACAAACTGAAGCTTTCTTT.

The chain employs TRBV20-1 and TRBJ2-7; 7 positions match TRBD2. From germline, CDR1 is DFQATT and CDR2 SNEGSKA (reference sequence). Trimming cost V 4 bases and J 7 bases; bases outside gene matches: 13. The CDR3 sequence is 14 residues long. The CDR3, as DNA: TGCAGTGCTATCGGGGACTACCCCTACAATGAGCAGTACTTC. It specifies CSAIGDYPYNEQYF.

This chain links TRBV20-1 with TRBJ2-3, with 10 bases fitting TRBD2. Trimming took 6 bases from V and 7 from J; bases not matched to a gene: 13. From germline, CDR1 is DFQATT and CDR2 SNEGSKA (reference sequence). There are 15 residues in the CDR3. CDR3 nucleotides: TGCAGTGCACTAACGTCTAGCGGGAGCCCGAATACGCAGTATTTT. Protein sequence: CSALTSSGSPNTQYF.

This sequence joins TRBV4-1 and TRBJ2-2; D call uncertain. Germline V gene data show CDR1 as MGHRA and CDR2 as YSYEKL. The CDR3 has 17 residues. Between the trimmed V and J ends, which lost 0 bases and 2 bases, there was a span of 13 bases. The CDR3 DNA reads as TGCGCCAGCAGCCAAGATCCTAGGAGAACTAACACCGGGGAGCTGTTTTTT. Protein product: CASSQDPRRTNTGELFF.

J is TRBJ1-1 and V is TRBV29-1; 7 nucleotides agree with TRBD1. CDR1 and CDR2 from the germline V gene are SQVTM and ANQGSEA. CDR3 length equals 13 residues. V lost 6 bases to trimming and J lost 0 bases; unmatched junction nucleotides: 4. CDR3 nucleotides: TGCAGCGTCGGGGGACAGATGAACACTGAAGCTTTCTTT. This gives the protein CSVGGQMNTEAFF.

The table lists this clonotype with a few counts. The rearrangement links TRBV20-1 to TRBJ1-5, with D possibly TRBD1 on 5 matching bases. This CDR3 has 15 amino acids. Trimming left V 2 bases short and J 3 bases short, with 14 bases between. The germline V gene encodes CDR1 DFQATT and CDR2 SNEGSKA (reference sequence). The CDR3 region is CSARYDSLPNQPQHF. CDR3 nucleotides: TGCAGTGCTAGATACGACAGCCTCCCCAATCAGCCCCAGCATTTT.

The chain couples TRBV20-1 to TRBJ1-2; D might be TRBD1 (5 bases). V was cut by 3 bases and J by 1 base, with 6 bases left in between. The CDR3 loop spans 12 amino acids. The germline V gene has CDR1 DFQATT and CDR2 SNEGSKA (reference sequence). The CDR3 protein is CSASRVNYGYTF. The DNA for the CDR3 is TGCAGTGCTAGCAGGGTTAACTATGGCTACACCTTC.

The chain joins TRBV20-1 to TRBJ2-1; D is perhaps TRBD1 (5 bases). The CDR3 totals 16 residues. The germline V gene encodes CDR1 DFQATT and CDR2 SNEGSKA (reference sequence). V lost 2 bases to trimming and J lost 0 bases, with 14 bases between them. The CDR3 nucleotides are TGCAGTGCTAGATCCACGACAGCAGACTCCTACAATGAGCAGTTCTTC. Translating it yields CSARSTTADSYNEQFF.

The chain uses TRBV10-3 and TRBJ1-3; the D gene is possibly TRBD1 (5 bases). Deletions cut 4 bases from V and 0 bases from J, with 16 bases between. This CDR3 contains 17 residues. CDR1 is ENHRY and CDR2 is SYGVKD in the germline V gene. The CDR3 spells CAISVTESLSSGNTIYF. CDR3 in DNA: TGTGCCATCAGTGTGACAGAATCACTTAGCTCTGGAAACACCATATATTTT.

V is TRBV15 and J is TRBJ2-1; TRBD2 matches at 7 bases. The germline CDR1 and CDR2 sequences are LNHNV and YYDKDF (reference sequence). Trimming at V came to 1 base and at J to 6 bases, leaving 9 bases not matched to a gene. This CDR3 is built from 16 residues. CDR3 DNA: TGTGCCACCAGCAGAGTAATGGGGGGGTCTATCAATGAGCAGTTCTTC. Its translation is CATSRVMGGSINEQFF.

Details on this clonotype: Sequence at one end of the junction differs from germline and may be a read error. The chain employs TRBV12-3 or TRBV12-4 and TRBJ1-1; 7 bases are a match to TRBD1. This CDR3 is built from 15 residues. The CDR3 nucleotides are TGTGCCAGCAGCCCCGACAGGGATGGGGCCACTGAAGTTTTCTTT. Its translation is CASSPDRDGATEVFF.

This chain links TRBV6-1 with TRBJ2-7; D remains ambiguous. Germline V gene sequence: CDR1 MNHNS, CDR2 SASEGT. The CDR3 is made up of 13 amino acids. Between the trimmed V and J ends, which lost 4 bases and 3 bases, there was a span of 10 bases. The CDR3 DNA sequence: TGTGCCAGCAGTGTCCCGGACCACTACGAGCAGTACTTC. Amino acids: CASSVPDHYEQYF.